What follows describes a single T cell receptor (beta chain). This clone's antigen is unknown. A junction boundary mismatches the germline segment, possibly from a read error. The CDR3 end is not reached by the read, which stops 3 residues before it; the germline J gene fills it in. This record belongs to a study of T cells in women clearing cervical HPV infection (dated by TCRdb to between 2018 and 2020). Turning to the overall study: Cases were approximately 25 women with histologically confirmed HPV16-related CIN3 or worse, including a couple of invasive cancers. The roughly 25 controls were women who cleared a single incident HPV16 infection within 12 months without developing precancer or cancer. Blood from cases was collected at the visit at which the lesion was first identified, whereas blood from controls was collected once infection was no longer detected. Among cases, blood sampling came a median of approximately 150 days after lesion detection, with an interquartile range of about 85 to 200 days. Because only a few women had HLA typing data, the possibility that HLA type acted as a confounder could not be ruled out. An exploratory proof-of-principle case-control study, nested within the Guanacaste HPV Natural History Study in Costa Rica, was conducted to compare TCR repertoires across cervical HPV16 outcomes. Cases and controls were matched on year of sample collection and on age within five years. Cases had a median age of about 34 years and controls had a median age of about 41, with no significant differences in baseline characteristics. The parent cohort enrolled 8,500 to 11,000 women aged 18 or older in Guanacaste, Costa Rica, during about 1992 to 1994 and followed them for more than 6 years. As quality controls, five blinded duplicates were added to each group, bringing the total to roughly 60 samples made up of about 50 participants and about ten replicates.

The paper's findings and limits, for the study overall: The cross-sectional design could not show whether associations preceded infection or resulted from it; effector/memory subsets and HPV-specific T cells were not isolated. CIN3+ cases had significantly higher TCR repertoire richness than controls across sequencing depths, but evenness did not differ between the groups. TRBV6-7 relative abundance was lower in cases than in controls (around 0.11% versus 0.16%; Bonferroni P = 0.0008). T-cell numbers per sample were unknown, so richness differences could reflect varying T-cell content rather than repertoire biology. Random forest classifiers that combined richness and V gene abundances separated cases from controls with an estimated AUC of 0.8 to 0.9.

Every participant had a single incident cervical HPV16 infection, and prevalent HPV16 infections were excluded. Cervical HPV DNA was detected by MY09/MY11 PCR, and genotyping was performed by dot-blot hybridization. Fifteen mL of heparinized blood were centrifuged, and the buffy coat was split into aliquots, frozen at -30 degrees C, and then kept at -80 degrees C. Genomic DNA was extracted from buffy coat specimens using QIAGEN kits. Reading from cysteine to phenylalanine, the CDR3 counts 12 amino acids. Part of the CDR3 DNA is given, 27 bases translated from base 1. The germline V gene gives CDR1 as WSHSY and CDR2 as SAAADI. TCR beta CDR3 regions were amplified by multiplex PCR from an average of about 1,100 ng genomic DNA per sample using the immunoSEQ assay. Primer bias was corrected in the assay by using a complete synthetic TCR repertoire to establish an amplification baseline. The amplicons were sequenced using the Illumina platform. As for the authors' bioinformatics: Error correction of the sequences involved clustering with frequency ratios plus a modified nearest-neighbor algorithm, after which the sequences were analyzed in the immunoSEQ Analyzer using IMGT gene definitions. TCR richness and evenness were averaged over 20 rarefaction repeats at each rarefaction depth, excluding samples with fewer sequences than the depth. V, D and J gene relative abundances were compared between groups with Wilcoxon rank sum tests, applying FDR correction. In the blinded duplicates, the intraclass correlation was around 96% for TCR richness and averaged about 80% across 66 gene segments. What TCRdb holds here is the immuneACCESS table cut down to in-frame rearrangements. Part of the clones is not present; checked against another copy, under half of the missing clones reflect an unresolved V gene, and the others are unexplained. The V and J calls and the clone size are those of that table, but D and trimming were determined from the DNA. The sample table gives around 15,000 clones. Of the sample, roughly a tenth falls within the top ten clones.

Specimen: blood buffy coat. The rearrangement combines TRBV10-2 with TRBJ1-2; TRBD1 might be the D gene, on 6 matching bases. This clonotype originated in a woman aged 18 to 75 with a cervical HPV16 infection that either progressed to CIN3+ or cleared (not recorded which). For the CDR3, the sequence is CASSPGDYGYTF. CDR3 DNA, as far as it was read: TGCGCCAGCAGTCCAGGGGACTATGGT.